The text below deals with one TCR beta chain. Its antigen is unidentified. This entry comes from a study of blood T cells in healthy people across ages. Points from the study as a whole: Roughly linear age-related decline in beta diversity appeared, significant by age about 40. Estimates of diversity drawn from one million T cells were considered underestimates.

This CDR3 spans 14 amino acids. For the second PCR, which ran for 7 to 11 cycles, a sample-barcoded 5' primer and a J-beta primer mix were used. Each CDR3 protein is one row after TCRdb ran MiXCR on the 5' RACE reads. The sample shows around 780,000 distinct CDR3 sequences, more than 55% of them seen only once. The material sequenced was blood. This clonotype was obtained from a middle-aged man in good health. V and J are TRBV21-1 and TRBJ1-4; TRBD1 was called by the table and not checked on the DNA. TRBV21-1 is flagged as a pseudogene. For the CDR3, the DNA is TGTGCCAGCACCGCGACAGGGGGTAATGAAAAACTGTTTTTT. It encodes CASTATGGNEKLFF.